The rows below give T cell receptor beta chains drawn from one sample of a study of human T cells and chemical hapten exposure. Each CDR3 protein is one row after TCRdb ran MiXCR on the RACE reads. The sample yields roughly 180,000 distinct CDR3 sequences, approximately 20% seen once. The specimen comprised whole blood, sampled in connection with sensitization to the hapten diphenylcyclopropenone (DPC). The receptors were gathered from a woman between 50 and 59 years old with alopecia areata. Some clones in this sample may be carry-over from other donors' samples. CDR3s include the opening cysteine and the closing phenylalanine or tryptophan. D genes are given only for firm matches. Clone size is shown for a subset of rows, as once, few, many or a class of expanded clone.

TRBV9,few,NA,TRBJ2-1,CASSHGVTSYNEQFF,TGTGCCAGCAGCCACGGGGTTACCTCCTACAATGAGCAGTTCTTC
TRBV20-1,NA,TRBD2,TRBJ2-1,CSARPPGLARRESEQFF,TGCAGTGCTAGGCCCCCCGGACTAGCGAGAAGGGAGAGTGAGCAGTTCTTC
TRBV11-2,NA,TRBD2,TRBJ2-3,CASSPGLAGVTDTQYF,TGTGCCAGCAGCCCCGGACTAGCGGGAGTAACAGATACGCAGTATTTT
TRBV18,NA,NA,TRBJ2-3,CASSGQVTDTQYF,TGTGCCAGCTCCGGGCAGGTCACAGATACGCAGTATTTT
TRBV7-9,NA,TRBD2,TRBJ2-5,CASSFPGLAGAGETQYF,TGTGCCAGCAGCTTTCCGGGACTAGCGGGAGCCGGAGAGACCCAGTACTTC
TRBV6-2/TRBV6-3,NA,NA,TRBJ1-1,CASKNPDTEAFF,TGTGCCAGCAAAAATCCGGACACTGAAGCTTTCTTT
TRBV3-1,few,NA,TRBJ2-7,CASSQHTSSYEQYF,TGTGCCAGCAGCCAGCACACGAGCTCCTACGAGCAGTACTTC
TRBV7-9,NA,NA,TRBJ2-7,CASSVYRETRMGYEQYF,TGTGCCAGCAGCGTCTACAGGGAGACGAGGATGGGGTACGAGCAGTACTTC
TRBV18,few,NA,TRBJ2-2,CASSPQNTGELFF,TGTGCCAGCTCACCGCAGAACACCGGGGAGCTGTTTTTT
TRBV12-3/TRBV12-4,NA,TRBD1,TRBJ2-4,CASSLGQGGDIQYF,TGTGCCAGCAGTCTCGGACAGGGTGGAGACATTCAGTACTTC
TRBV6-6,few,TRBD1,TRBJ1-2,CASSYLGDRLSNYGYTF,TGTGCCAGCAGTTACCTGGGGGACAGGCTATCAAACTATGGCTACACCTTC
TRBV2,NA,TRBD1,TRBJ2-7,CASSEILTGDYEQYF,TGTGCCAGCAGTGAGATCCTGACAGGGGACTACGAGCAGTACTTC
TRBV27,few,NA,TRBJ1-1,CASSLRALNTEAFF,TGTGCCAGCAGTCTCAGAGCCTTGAACACTGAAGCTTTCTTT
TRBV19,NA,NA,TRBJ2-1,CASSIGLGSSYNEQFF,TGTGCCAGTAGTATAGGATTAGGGAGCTCCTACAATGAGCAGTTCTTC
TRBV7-2,many,NA,TRBJ2-1,CASSQQNEQFF,TGTGCCAGCAGCCAGCAGAATGAGCAGTTCTTC
TRBV7-2,few,NA,TRBJ2-3,CASSLERRDTQYF,TGTGCCAGCAGCTTAGAGAGGAGGGATACGCAGTATTTT
TRBV29-1,many,NA,TRBJ2-1,CSVDSFGGSFKEQFF,TGCAGCGTTGATTCGTTTGGGGGGTCTTTCAAGGAGCAGTTCTTC
TRBV5-5,NA,TRBD2,TRBJ2-1,CASSLGLAGILYNEQFF,TGTGCCAGCAGCCTCGGACTAGCAGGTATCCTTTACAATGAGCAGTTCTTC
TRBV10-2,NA,NA,TRBJ2-1,CASRAGQTGDEQFF,TGCGCCAGCAGGGCTGGTCAAACAGGCGATGAGCAGTTCTTC
TRBV10-1,few,TRBD2,TRBJ2-7,CASRLARAGGYEQYF,TGCGCCAGCAGACTGGCCCGGGCGGGAGGCTACGAGCAGTACTTC
TRBV5-1,NA,NA,TRBJ2-1,CASSIQPRSSYNEQFF,TGCGCCAGCAGCATTCAGCCTAGGAGCTCCTACAATGAGCAGTTCTTC
TRBV12-3/TRBV12-4,NA,TRBD2,TRBJ2-7,CASSENGLAGVSEQYF,TGTGCCAGCAGCGAAAATGGTCTAGCGGGAGTATCCGAGCAGTACTTC
TRBV5-1,few,NA,TRBJ2-1,CASRTGRDQYNEQFF,TGCGCCAGCAGGACAGGGCGGGACCAATACAATGAGCAGTTCTTC
TRBV11-3,NA,NA,TRBJ2-2,CASSLDFGALGNTGELFF,TGTGCCAGCAGCTTAGATTTCGGGGCCCTGGGGAACACCGGGGAGCTGTTTTTT
TRBV11-3,few,NA,TRBJ2-1,CASSPRGPQDEQFF,TGTGCCAGCAGTCCAAGAGGACCTCAGGATGAGCAGTTCTTC
TRBV7-3,few,TRBD2,TRBJ2-3,CASSLISGRSTDTQYF,TGTGCCAGCAGTCTTATAAGCGGGAGAAGCACAGATACGCAGTATTTT
TRBV12-3/TRBV12-4,NA,NA,TRBJ1-1,CASRTDSDTEAFF,TGTGCCAGCAGGACGGACTCGGACACTGAAGCTTTCTTT
TRBV7-8,many,TRBD1,TRBJ2-1,CASREIPTGTGNNEQFF,TGTGCCAGCAGGGAAATTCCGACCGGGACAGGGAACAATGAGCAGTTCTTC
TRBV11-3,NA,NA,TRBJ1-1,CASSPDRINTEAFF,TGTGCCAGCAGCCCCGACAGGATCAACACTGAAGCTTTCTTT
TRBV4-2,NA,TRBD1,TRBJ2-2,CASSQDPGTGGPGELFF,TGTGCCAGCAGCCAAGATCCCGGGACAGGGGGCCCCGGGGAGCTGTTTTTT
TRBV7-9,NA,NA,TRBJ2-1,CASSLTTFEQFF,TGTGCCAGCAGCTTAACCACATTTGAGCAGTTCTTC